This TCR beta chain derives from a study of blood T cell repertoires in COVID-19. Overall study context: The samples span acute and convalescent COVID-19 from the United States, Italy and Spain. PBMCs, B-cell-depleted T cells, or T cells provided the cDNA or gDNA that made up the material.

Individuals drawn from approximately 26 US areas were about 18 to 89 years old. Each participant's cohort was designated according to participant-reported clinical history. Per the germline V gene, CDR1 is SEHNR and CDR2 is FQNEAQ (reference sequence). Trimming removed 5 bases from V and 4 bases from J; junction bases left unmatched: 7. The CDR3 totals 17 residues. TCRdb's copy holds only in-frame clones and misses some; the assay was immunoSEQ multiplex PCR. The table includes 250,000 to 350,000 clones, about nine tenths detected once. The receptor was isolated from a woman aged 18 to 35 who had recovered from COVID-19. The sequencing sample was made of PBMCs or T cells enriched from blood (not recorded which). V gene TRBV7-9 combines with J gene TRBJ2-2; TRBD2 matches 13 bases. The CDR3 region is CASSPRLAGGVTGELFF. The CDR3 DNA reads TGTGCCAGCAGCCCCCGACTAGCGGGGGGAGTCACCGGGGAGCTGTTTTTT.